This entry features one T cell receptor beta chain sequence. Its antigen is still unknown. This sample was included in a study of T cell clones after liver transplantation. Across the whole study: At least one year of complete immunosuppression withdrawal without enzymes over twice normal defined tolerance.

Overall study results and limits: A larger donor-reactive than third-party decline suggested partial antigen-specific deletion. A significant post-transplant drop in circulating graft-donor-reactive CD4 TCRbeta sequences occurred in most of the 8 subjects. Low donor cell numbers restricted donor-reactive repertoire measurement in a couple of subjects.

Some clones are missing from TCRdb's copy, which holds only in-frame ones; the method was immunoSEQ multiplex PCR. Seen here are 95,000 to 130,000 clones, about nine tenths observed once, and the top ten hold around 0.83%. The germline V gene has CDR1 WSHSY and CDR2 SAAADI. Trimming pared 6 bases from V and 1 base from J, leaving 13 bases between. The CDR3 spans 14 residues. The source is a human patient who received a liver transplant. Some T cells may be provided by the graft donor. This chain joins TRBV10-2 and TRBJ2-7, with D hard to call. The specimen comprised CD4+ T cells from blood, sampled 12 months after liver transplant. CDR3 loop: CASRASQSSYEQYF. The CDR3, as DNA: TGCGCCAGCAGAGCGAGCCAGAGTTCCTACGAGCAGTACTTC.